Below, 11 T cell receptor beta chains from the same sample are listed, as sequenced in a study of cytomegalovirus exposure and HLA in healthy donors. Profiled with immunoSEQ multiplex PCR; TCRdb holds only in-frame clones, not every one. The data show fewer than 400,000 clones, roughly 87% seen once. The sequenced sample was PBMCs. These receptors all come from a man under 40 in good health and CMV-seronegative.

This chain connects TRBV19 to TRBJ2-2; 10 bases match TRBD2. The length of the CDR3 is 15 residues. V lost 6 bases, J lost 4 bases, and 5 bases stayed unmatched. The germline V gene has CDR1 LNHDA and CDR2 SQIVND (reference sequence). Written as DNA, the CDR3 is TGTGCCAGTAGAAAGCGGGGGGGCCCCACCGGGGAGCTGTTTTTT. Its protein product is CASRKRGGPTGELFF.

The chain combines TRBV5-1 with TRBJ2-7; a possible D gene is TRBD2 (6 bases). This CDR3 is built from 13 residues. Germline values: CDR1 SGHRS, CDR2 YFSETQ. Trimming removed 5 bases from V and 5 bases from J, with 14 bases in between. The DNA for the CDR3 is TGCGCCAGCAGGGCCGGGACTGTCAACGAGCAGTACTTC. Translating it yields CASRAGTVNEQYF.

The V and J genes are TRBV4-1 and TRBJ2-7; 14 bases are shared with TRBD2. From germline, CDR1 is MGHRA and CDR2 YSYEKL. This CDR3 contains 18 residues. Trimming removed 4 bases from V and 3 bases from J; junction bases left unmatched: 11. The CDR3 nucleotides are TGCGCCAGCAGCCTAGAAGGGACTAGCGGGGGAGCTTTCTACGAGCAGTACTTC. Translating gives CASSLEGTSGGAFYEQYF.

This clone was counted only a few times. The chain joins TRBV7-8 to TRBJ2-5, with D maybe TRBD2 (5 bases). There are 14 residues in the CDR3. Trimming left V 5 bases short and J 2 bases short, with 12 bases between. Germline loops: CDR1 SGHVS, CDR2 FQNEAQ. CDR3 DNA sequence: TGTGCCAGCAGCCCCGGGATAGAGCAAGAGACCCAGTACTTC. The encoded protein is CASSPGIEQETQYF.

CDR3 DNA: TGCAGCGTTGAAGGGGGGGACTACAATGAGCAGTTCTTC. It specifies CSVEGGDYNEQFF. This chain connects TRBV29-1 to TRBJ2-1; perhaps TRBD2 as D (6 bases). Trimming took off 1 base at V and 3 bases at J, with 7 bases between the two ends. CDR3 size: 13 residues. Germline V CDR1 and CDR2: SQVTM, ANQGSEA.

This clone was detected a few times. V usage is TRBV5-1 and J usage is TRBJ1-5; the match to TRBD1 covers 8 bases. Losses at the gene ends were 2 bases for V and 0 bases for J; bases not matched to a gene: 4. Germline CDR1 and CDR2: SGHRS and YFSETQ. CDR3 length: 16 residues. The CDR3 DNA follows: TGCGCCAGCAGCTTCGGGACAGGCAATAGCAATCAGCCCCAGCATTTT. Amino acid sequence: CASSFGTGNSNQPQHF.

This rearrangement joins TRBV7-8 to TRBJ1-3; D call uncertain. CDR3 length: 16 residues. The V end was cut by 1 base, the J end by 0 bases, with 10 bases between. Germline V CDR1 and CDR2: SGHVS, FQNEAQ. The CDR3 spells CASSLERAISGNTIYF. CDR3 sequence (DNA): TGTGCCAGCAGCTTAGAGCGGGCGATCTCTGGAAACACCATATATTTT.

This chain joins TRBV2 and TRBJ1-1; TRBD1 matches 8 bases. Germline V lookup: CDR1 SNHLY, CDR2 FYNNEI. The CDR3 length is 16 residues. With V trimmed by 1 base and J by 1 base, 5 bases remained unmatched. CDR3 coding DNA: TGTGCCAGCAGTGAAGTAATCGGGACAGGGAACACTGAAGCTTTCTTT. Translated: CASSEVIGTGNTEAFF.

The chain links TRBV5-1 to TRBJ2-2; D unclear. The CDR3 runs 12 residues. Germline values: CDR1 SGHRS, CDR2 YFSETQ. Trimming shortened V by 0 bases and J by 9 bases, and 6 bases separated the two germline ends. DNA for the CDR3: TGCGCCAGCAGCTTGGTCTCCTGGGAGCTGTTTTTT. Translation: CASSLVSWELFF.

There are a few counts of this clone. The rearrangement links TRBV27 to TRBJ1-6; TRBD1 might be the D (5 bases). This CDR3 contains 15 residues. The V gene lost 0 bases and the J gene lost 14 bases, with 17 bases spanning the gap. Looked up from germline, CDR1 is MNHEY and CDR2 is SMNVEV (reference sequence). The CDR3 sequence is CASSLSGRLILTLHF. The CDR3 region has the DNA TGTGCCAGCAGTTTATCGGGGCGCCTCATTTTGACCCTCCACTTT.

This chain links TRBV6-5 with TRBJ1-5; D perhaps matches TRBD1 (6 bases). The germline V and J ends were trimmed by 5 bases and 1 base, with 12 bases remaining between them. This CDR3 comprises 15 residues. Germline CDR1 and CDR2: MNHEY and SVGAGI. The CDR3 DNA follows: TGTGCCAGCAGTGCAGACAGGACAAGCAATCAGCCCCAGCATTTT. This gives the protein CASSADRTSNQPQHF.